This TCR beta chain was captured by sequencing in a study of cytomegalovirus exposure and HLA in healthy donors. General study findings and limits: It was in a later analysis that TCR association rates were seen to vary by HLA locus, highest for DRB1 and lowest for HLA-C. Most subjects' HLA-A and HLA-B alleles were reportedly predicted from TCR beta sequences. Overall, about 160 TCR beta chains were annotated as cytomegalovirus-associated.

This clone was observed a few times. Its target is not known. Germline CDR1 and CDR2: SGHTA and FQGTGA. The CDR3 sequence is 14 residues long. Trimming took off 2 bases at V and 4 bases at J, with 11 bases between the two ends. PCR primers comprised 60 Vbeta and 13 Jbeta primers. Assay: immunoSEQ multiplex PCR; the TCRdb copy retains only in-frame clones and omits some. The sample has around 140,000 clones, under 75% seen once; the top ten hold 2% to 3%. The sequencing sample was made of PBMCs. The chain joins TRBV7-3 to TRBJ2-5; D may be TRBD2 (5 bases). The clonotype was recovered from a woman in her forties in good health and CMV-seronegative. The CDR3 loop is CASSLGPEGETQYF. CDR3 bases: TGTGCCAGCAGCTTAGGCCCTGAGGGAGAGACCCAGTACTTC.